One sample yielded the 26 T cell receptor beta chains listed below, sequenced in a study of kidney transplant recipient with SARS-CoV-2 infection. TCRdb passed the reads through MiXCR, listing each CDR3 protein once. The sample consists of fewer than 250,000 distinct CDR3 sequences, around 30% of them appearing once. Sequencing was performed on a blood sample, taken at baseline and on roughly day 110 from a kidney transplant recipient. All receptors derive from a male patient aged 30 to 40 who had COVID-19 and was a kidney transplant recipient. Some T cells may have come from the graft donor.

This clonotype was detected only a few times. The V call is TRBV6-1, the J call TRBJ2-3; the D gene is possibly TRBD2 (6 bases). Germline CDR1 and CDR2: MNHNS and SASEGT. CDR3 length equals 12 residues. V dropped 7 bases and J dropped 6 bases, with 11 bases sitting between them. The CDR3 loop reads CASMAGLDTQYF. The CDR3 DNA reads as TGTGCCAGCATGGCGGGACTGGATACGCAGTATTTT.

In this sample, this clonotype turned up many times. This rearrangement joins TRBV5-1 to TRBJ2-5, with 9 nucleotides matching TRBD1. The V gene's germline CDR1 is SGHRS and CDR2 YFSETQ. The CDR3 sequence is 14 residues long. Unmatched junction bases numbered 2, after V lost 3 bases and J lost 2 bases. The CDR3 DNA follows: TGCGCCAGCAGCTCGGGACAGGGTCAAGAGACCCAGTACTTC. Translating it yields CASSSGQGQETQYF.

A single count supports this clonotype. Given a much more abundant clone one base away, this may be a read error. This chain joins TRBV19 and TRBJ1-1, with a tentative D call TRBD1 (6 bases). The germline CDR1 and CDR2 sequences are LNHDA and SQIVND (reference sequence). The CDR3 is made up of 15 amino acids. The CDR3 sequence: CASMRGGNTNAEAFF. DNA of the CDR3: TGTGCCAGTATGCGAGGGGGGAATACGAACGCTGAAGCTTTCTTT.

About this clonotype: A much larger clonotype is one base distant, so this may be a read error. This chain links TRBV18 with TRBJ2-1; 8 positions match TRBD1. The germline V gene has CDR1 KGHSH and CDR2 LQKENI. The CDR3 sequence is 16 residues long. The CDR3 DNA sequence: TGTACCAGCTCACCACCGGCAGGGGGCCGTTACAATGAGCAGTTCTTC. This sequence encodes CTSSPPAGGRYNEQFF.

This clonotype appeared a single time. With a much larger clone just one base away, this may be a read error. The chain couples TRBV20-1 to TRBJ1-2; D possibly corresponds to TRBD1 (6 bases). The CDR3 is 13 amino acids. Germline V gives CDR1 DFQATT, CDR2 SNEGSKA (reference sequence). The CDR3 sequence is CNASPPGAGGYTF. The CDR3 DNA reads TGCAATGCTAGCCCTCCGGGGGCAGGAGGCTACACCTTC.

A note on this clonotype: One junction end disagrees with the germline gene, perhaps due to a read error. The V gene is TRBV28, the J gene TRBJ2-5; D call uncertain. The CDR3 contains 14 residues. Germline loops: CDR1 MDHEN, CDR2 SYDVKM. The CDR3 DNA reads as TGTGCCAGCAGTTTCGACCCGACTCAAGAGACCCGGTACTTC. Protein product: CASSFDPTQETRYF.

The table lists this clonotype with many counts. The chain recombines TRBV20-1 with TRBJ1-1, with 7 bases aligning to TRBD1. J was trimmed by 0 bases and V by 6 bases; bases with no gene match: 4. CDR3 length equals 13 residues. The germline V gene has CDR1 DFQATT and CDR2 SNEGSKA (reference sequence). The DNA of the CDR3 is TGCAGTGCCGGGGACAGACTGAACACTGAAGCTTTCTTT. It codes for CSAGDRLNTEAFF.

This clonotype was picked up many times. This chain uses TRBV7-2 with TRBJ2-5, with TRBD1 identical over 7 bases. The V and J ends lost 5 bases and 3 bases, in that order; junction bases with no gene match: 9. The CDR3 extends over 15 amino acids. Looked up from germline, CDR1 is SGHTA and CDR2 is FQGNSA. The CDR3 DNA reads TGTGCCAGCAGCCCGACAGGGTTATATGAAGAGACCCAGTACTTC. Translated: CASSPTGLYEETQYF. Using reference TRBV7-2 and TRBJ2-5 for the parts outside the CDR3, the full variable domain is GAGVSQSPSNKVTEKGKDVELRCDPISGHTALYWYRQSLGQGLEFLIYFQGNSAPDKSGLPSDRFSAERTGGSVSTLTIQRTQQEDSAVYLCASSPTGLYEETQYFGPGTRLLVL.

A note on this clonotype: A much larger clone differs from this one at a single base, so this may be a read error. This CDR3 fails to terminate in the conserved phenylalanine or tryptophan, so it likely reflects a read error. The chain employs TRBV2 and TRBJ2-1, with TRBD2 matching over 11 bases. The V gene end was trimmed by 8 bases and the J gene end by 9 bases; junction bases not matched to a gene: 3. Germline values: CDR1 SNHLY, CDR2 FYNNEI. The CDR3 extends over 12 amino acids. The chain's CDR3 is CASGSGRGEQFS. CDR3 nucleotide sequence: TGTGCCAGCGGTAGCGGGAGGGGTGAGCAGTTCTCC.

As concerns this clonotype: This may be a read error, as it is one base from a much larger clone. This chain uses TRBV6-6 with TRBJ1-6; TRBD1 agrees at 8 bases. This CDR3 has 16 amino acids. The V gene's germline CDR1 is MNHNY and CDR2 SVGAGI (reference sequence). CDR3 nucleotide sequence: TGTGCCAACAGTGCAGGGGGCGCCCCCTATAATTCACCCCTCCACTTT. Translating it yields CANSAGGAPYNSPLHF.

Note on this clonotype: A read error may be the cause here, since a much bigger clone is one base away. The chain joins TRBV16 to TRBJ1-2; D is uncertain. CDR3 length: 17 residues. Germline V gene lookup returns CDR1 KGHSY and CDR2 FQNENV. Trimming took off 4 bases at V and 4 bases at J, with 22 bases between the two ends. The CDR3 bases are TGTGCCAGCAGCCTTCGGTCGGTCGTTAGAAGGACCTATGGCTACACCTTC. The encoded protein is CASSLRSVVRRTYGYTF.

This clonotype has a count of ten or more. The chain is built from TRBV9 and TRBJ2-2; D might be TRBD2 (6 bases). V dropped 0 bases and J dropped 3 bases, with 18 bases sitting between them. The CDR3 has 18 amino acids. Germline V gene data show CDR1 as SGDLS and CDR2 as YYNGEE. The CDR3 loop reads CASSVGVAVGPHTGELFF. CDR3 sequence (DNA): TGTGCCAGCAGCGTAGGGGTAGCGGTAGGGCCCCACACCGGGGAGCTGTTTTTT.

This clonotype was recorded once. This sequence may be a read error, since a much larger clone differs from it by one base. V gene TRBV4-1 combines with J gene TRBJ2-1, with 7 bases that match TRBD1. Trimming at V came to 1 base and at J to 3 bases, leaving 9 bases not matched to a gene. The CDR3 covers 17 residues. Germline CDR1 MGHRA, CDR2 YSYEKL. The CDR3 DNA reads TGCGCCAGCAGCCAAGGTCCAAGGGGGCGACACTACAATGAGCAGTTCTTC. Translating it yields CASSQGPRGRHYNEQFF.

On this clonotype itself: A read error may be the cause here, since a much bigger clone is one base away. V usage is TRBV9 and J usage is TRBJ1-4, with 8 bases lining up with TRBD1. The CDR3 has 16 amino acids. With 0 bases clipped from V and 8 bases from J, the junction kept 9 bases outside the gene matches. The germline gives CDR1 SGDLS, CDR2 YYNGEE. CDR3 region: CASSVEYPGGMEKLFF. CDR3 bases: TGTGCCAGCAGCGTAGAGTATCCAGGGGGCATGGAAAAACTGTTTTTT.

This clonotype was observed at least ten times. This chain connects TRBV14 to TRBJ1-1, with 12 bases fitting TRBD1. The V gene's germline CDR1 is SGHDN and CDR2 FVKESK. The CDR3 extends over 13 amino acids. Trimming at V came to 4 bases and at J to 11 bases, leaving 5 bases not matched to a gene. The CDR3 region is CASSLGTGGLAFF. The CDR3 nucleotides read TGTGCCAGCAGCCTCGGGACAGGGGGCTTGGCTTTCTTT.

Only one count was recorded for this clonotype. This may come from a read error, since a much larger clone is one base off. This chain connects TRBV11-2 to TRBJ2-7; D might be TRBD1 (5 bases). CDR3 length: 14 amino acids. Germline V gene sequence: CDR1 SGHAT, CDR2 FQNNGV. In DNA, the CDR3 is TGTGCCGGCAGCACAATCCAGGGTTATGACGAGCAGTACTTC. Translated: CAGSTIQGYDEQYF.

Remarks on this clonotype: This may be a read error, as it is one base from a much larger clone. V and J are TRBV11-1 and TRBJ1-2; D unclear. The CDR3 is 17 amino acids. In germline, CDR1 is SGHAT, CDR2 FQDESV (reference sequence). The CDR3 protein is CASSQIIKAGKTYGDTF. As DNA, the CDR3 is TGTGCCAGCAGCCAGATTATTAAGGCTGGAAAGACCTATGGCGACACCTTC.

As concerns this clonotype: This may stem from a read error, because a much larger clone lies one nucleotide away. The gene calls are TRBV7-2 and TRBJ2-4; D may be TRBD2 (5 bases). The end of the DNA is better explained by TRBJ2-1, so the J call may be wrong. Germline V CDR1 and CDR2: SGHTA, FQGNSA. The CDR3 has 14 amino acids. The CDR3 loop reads CASSFSAGSNGQFF. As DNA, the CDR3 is TGTGCCAGCAGCTTCTCCGCGGGCTCGAATGGGCAGTTCTTC.

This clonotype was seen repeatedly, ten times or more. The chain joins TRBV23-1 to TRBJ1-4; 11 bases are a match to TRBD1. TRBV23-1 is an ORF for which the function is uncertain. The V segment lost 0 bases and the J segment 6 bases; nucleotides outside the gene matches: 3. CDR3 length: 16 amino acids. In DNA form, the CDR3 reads TGCGCCAGCAGTCAATCAGGACAGGGGGCGGATGAAAAACTGTTTTTT. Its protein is CASSQSGQGADEKLFF.

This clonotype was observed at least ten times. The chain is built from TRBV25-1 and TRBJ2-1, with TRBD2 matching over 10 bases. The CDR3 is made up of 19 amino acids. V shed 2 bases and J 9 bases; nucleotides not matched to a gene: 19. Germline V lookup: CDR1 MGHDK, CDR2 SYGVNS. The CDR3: CASSERGTRASGSRAEQFF. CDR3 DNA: TGTGCCAGCAGTGAAAGGGGGACCCGTGCTAGCGGGAGTAGGGCTGAGCAGTTCTTC.

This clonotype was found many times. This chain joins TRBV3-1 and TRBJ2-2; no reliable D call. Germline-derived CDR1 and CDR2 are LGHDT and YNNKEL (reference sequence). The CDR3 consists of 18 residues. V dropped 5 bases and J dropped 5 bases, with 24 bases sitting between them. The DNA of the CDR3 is TGTGCCAGCAGCAGAGCGATTCCCATTTCAGGCTTGACCGGGGAGCTGTTTTTT. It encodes CASSRAIPISGLTGELFF.

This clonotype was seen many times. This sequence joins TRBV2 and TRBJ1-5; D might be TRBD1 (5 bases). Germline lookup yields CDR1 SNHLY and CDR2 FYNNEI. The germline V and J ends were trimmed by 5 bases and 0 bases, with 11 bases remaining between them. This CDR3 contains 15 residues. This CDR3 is CASSLGQYSNQPQHF. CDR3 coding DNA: TGTGCCAGCAGTCTGGGGCAATATAGCAATCAGCCCCAGCATTTT.

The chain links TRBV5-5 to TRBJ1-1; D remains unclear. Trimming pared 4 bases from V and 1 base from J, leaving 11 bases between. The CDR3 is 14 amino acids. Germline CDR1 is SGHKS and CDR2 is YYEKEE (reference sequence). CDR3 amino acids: CASSPEVANTEAFF. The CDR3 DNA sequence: TGTGCCAGCAGCCCCGAAGTGGCGAACACTGAAGCTTTCTTT.

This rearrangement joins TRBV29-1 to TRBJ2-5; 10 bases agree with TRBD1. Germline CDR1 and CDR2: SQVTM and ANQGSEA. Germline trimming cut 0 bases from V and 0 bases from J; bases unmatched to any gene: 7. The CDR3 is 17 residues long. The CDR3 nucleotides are TGCAGCGTTGAAGACCCCACCGGGACAGGGGACCAAGAGACCCAGTACTTC. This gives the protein CSVEDPTGTGDQETQYF.

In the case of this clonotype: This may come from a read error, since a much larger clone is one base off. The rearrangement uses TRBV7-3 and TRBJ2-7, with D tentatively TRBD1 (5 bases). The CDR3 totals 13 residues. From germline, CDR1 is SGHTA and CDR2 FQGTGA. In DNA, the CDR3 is TGTGCCAACAGCTTCGACAGAACCTACGAGCAGTACTTC. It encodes CANSFDRTYEQYF. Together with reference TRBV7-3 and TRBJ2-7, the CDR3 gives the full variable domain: GAGVSQTPSNKVTEKGKYVELRCDPISGHTALYWYRQSLGQGPEFLIYFQGTGAADDSGLPNDRFFAVRPEGSVSTLKIQRTERGDSAVYLCANSFDRTYEQYFGPGTRLTVT.

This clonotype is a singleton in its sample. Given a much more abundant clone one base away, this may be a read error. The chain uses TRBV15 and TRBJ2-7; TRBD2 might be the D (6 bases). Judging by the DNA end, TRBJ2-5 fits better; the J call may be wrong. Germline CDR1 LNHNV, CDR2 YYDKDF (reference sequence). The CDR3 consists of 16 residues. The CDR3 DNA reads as TGTGCCACCTCAGCGTCGGGAGCGGGTGTCCAAGGGACCCAGTACTTC. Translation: CATSASGAGVQGTQYF.